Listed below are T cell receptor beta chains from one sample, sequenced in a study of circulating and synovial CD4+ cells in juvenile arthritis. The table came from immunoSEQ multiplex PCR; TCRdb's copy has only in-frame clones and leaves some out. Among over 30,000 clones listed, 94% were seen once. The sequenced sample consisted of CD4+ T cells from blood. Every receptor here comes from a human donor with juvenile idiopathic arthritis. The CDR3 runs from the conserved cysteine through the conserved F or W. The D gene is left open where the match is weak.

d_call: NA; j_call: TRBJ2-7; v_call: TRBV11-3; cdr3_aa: CASSASYRNYEQYF; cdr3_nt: TGTGCCAGCAGCGCTAGTTATAGGAACTACGAGCAGTACTTC
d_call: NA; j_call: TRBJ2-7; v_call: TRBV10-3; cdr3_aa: CAISGTSTREQYF; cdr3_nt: TGTGCCATCAGCGGGACTTCGACGCGGGAGCAGTACTTC
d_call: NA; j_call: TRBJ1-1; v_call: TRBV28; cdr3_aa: CASSPTDRLMNTEAFF; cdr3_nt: TGTGCCAGCAGCCCGACTGACAGATTAATGAACACTGAAGCTTTCTTT
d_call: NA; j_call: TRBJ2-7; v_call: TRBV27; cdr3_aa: CATQFRRGQRWYEQYF; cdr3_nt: TGTGCCACCCAGTTCCGTCGAGGTCAACGTTGGTACGAGCAGTACTTC
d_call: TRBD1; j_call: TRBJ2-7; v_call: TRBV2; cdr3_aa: CASNTGTGAYEQYF; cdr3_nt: TGTGCCAGCAATACCGGGACAGGAGCCTACGAGCAGTACTTC
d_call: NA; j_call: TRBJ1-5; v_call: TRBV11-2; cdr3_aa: CASSRGDGQPQHF; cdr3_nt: TGTGCCAGCAGCCGGGGGGATGGGCAGCCCCAGCATTTT
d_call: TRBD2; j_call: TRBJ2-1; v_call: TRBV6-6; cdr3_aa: CASQTSGGAYNEQFF; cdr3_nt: TGTGCCAGCCAAACGAGCGGGGGGGCATACAATGAGCAGTTCTTC
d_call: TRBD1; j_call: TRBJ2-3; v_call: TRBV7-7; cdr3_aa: CASSSGTGPTDTQYF; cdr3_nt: TGTGCTAGCAGCTCCGGGACAGGGCCCACAGATACGCAGTATTTT
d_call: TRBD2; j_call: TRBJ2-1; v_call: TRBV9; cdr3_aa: CASSVTHPTSGEGEQFF; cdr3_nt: TGTGCCAGCAGCGTCACCCACCCGACTAGCGGGGAGGGTGAGCAGTTCTTC
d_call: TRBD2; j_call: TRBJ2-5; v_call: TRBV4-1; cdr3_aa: CASSQVGAGAGGETQYF; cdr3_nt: TGCGCCAGCAGCCAAGTGGGAGCGGGGGCCGGGGGAGAGACCCAGTACTTC
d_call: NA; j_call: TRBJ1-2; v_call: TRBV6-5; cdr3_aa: CASSPTGYLGYTF; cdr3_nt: TGTGCCAGCAGTCCCACAGGGTACCTGGGCTACACCTTC
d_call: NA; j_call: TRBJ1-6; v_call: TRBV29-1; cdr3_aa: CSVCNRNSPLHF; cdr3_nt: TGCAGCGTTTGTAACAGGAACTCCCCCCTCCACTTT
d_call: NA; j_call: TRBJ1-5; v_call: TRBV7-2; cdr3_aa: CASTLGGGNQPQHF; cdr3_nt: TGTGCCAGCACCCTTGGTGGGGGGAATCAGCCCCAGCATTTT
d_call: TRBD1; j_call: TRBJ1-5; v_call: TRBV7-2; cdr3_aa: CASSIGDSPNQPQHF; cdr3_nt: TGTGCCAGCAGCATCGGGGACAGCCCCAATCAGCCCCAGCATTTT